This passage covers 3 T cell receptor beta chains from one sample sequenced in a study of CD8 T cells in Susac syndrome. Random hexamers were used to reverse transcribe the RNA input (about 0.45 to 1 ug). MiXCR was run by TCRdb on the immunoSEQ multiplex PCR reads, yielding one entry per CDR3 protein. The table includes 140,000 to 150,000 distinct CDR3 sequences, nearly 97% detected once. Sequenced input: CD4+ T cells from PBMCs. The source is a human donor with Susac syndrome.

This clonotype occurred a few times. This rearrangement joins TRBV7-9 to TRBJ2-6; TRBD2 is a possible D gene (5 bases). The CDR3 covers 15 residues. Trimming took off 3 bases at V and 1 base at J, with 7 bases between the two ends. The V gene's germline CDR1 is SEHNR and CDR2 FQNEAQ (reference sequence). The CDR3 nucleotides read TGTGCCAGCAGCTTGAGGGTGTCTGGGGCCAACGTCCTGACTTTC. Its translation is CASSLRVSGANVLTF.

The V and J genes are TRBV20-1 and TRBJ2-2, with 7 bases aligning to TRBD1. The CDR3 consists of 14 residues. The V gene's germline CDR1 is DFQATT and CDR2 SNEGSKA (reference sequence). With V trimmed by 0 bases and J by 7 bases, 5 bases remained unmatched. The DNA of the CDR3 is TGCAGTGCTAGAGATAGGACAGGCATCGGGGAGCTGTTTTTT. Its protein product is CSARDRTGIGELFF.

The V call is TRBV9, the J call TRBJ1-3; D unresolved. The germline V gene encodes CDR1 SGDLS and CDR2 YYNGEE. The CDR3 is 14 residues long. V lost 7 bases and J lost 0, with 11 bases in between. CDR3 in DNA: TGTGCCAGCGGCCGACTAAGCTCTGGAAACACCATATATTTT. Residues: CASGRLSSGNTIYF.